This is a list of T cell receptor beta chains from one sample in a study of spatial heterogeneity in lung cancer. TCRdb re-called the 5' RACE reads through MiXCR, storing one row per CDR3 protein. Of 4,700 or so distinct CDR3 sequences in the sample, 9.5% to 15% were seen once. The specimen was lung tumor tissue, collected at surgery. These receptors originate from a male donor with early-stage non-small cell lung cancer. The conserved cysteine and the conserved F or W are not part of the CDR3 here. Each record gives: V gene, J gene, clone size, CDR3 protein. Expanded clones are given a class, and other clones once, few, many or no size at all.

v_call: TRBV9
j_call: TRBJ2-3
clone_size: medium-sized
cdr3_aa: ASSVAGTSDTQY

v_call: TRBV18
j_call: TRBJ2-7
clone_size: NA
cdr3_aa: ASSSGQGDYEQY

v_call: TRBV2
j_call: TRBJ2-1
clone_size: few
cdr3_aa: ASLERGSAYNEQF

v_call: TRBV5-1
j_call: TRBJ2-7
clone_size: medium-sized
cdr3_aa: ASTDGASGNEQY

v_call: TRBV28
j_call: TRBJ2-7
clone_size: NA
cdr3_aa: ASSFARYEQY

v_call: TRBV30
j_call: TRBJ2-1
clone_size: few
cdr3_aa: AWTTLASEQF

v_call: TRBV6-5
j_call: TRBJ1-5
clone_size: NA
cdr3_aa: ASAPTDYSNQPQH

v_call: TRBV20-1
j_call: TRBJ2-3
clone_size: many
cdr3_aa: GVRGHGPDTQY

v_call: TRBV27
j_call: TRBJ1-6
clone_size: many
cdr3_aa: ASKNRGPLPLH

v_call: TRBV6-5
j_call: TRBJ1-5
clone_size: NA
cdr3_aa: ASSYLGRDQPQH

v_call: TRBV7-3
j_call: TRBJ2-1
clone_size: few
cdr3_aa: ASSFSGMDEQF

v_call: TRBV7-2
j_call: TRBJ2-7
clone_size: NA
cdr3_aa: ASSLRWQGPYEQY

v_call: TRBV6-5
j_call: TRBJ1-2
clone_size: few
cdr3_aa: ASSTQQSNYGYT

v_call: TRBV28
j_call: TRBJ2-3
clone_size: NA
cdr3_aa: ASSFGVSPDTQY

v_call: TRBV30
j_call: TRBJ2-3
clone_size: few
cdr3_aa: AWSSRLGQRESDTQY

v_call: TRBV2
j_call: TRBJ2-7
clone_size: few
cdr3_aa: ASSGQPYEQY

v_call: TRBV24-1
j_call: TRBJ2-3
clone_size: few
cdr3_aa: ATSDPGTGGADTQY

v_call: TRBV29-1
j_call: TRBJ1-1
clone_size: many
cdr3_aa: SAGLGQAMNTEAF

v_call: TRBV28
j_call: TRBJ1-2
clone_size: medium-sized
cdr3_aa: ASSEGTVNYGYT

v_call: TRBV10-3
j_call: TRBJ1-2
clone_size: many
cdr3_aa: AISGLQGGGYT

v_call: TRBV5-1
j_call: TRBJ2-1
clone_size: NA
cdr3_aa: ASSSRTGGYDEQF

v_call: TRBV7-9
j_call: TRBJ2-5
clone_size: few
cdr3_aa: ASSPWDPQETQY

v_call: TRBV11-2
j_call: TRBJ1-5
clone_size: NA
cdr3_aa: ASSLAAAIREPQH

v_call: TRBV24-1
j_call: TRBJ2-1
clone_size: few
cdr3_aa: ATRGANAYNEQF

v_call: TRBV29-1
j_call: TRBJ1-2
clone_size: NA
cdr3_aa: SVRPGAGDGYT

v_call: TRBV30
j_call: TRBJ1-5
clone_size: medium-sized
cdr3_aa: AWSVDPGNQPQH

v_call: TRBV12-3/TRBV12-4
j_call: TRBJ2-5
clone_size: medium-sized
cdr3_aa: ASSSRTSGTQYQETQY

v_call: TRBV6-1
j_call: TRBJ1-5
clone_size: few
cdr3_aa: ASRRDREYSNQPQH

v_call: TRBV4-1
j_call: TRBJ2-1
clone_size: many
cdr3_aa: ASSQASGGAVNEQF

v_call: TRBV29-1
j_call: TRBJ2-1
clone_size: medium-sized
cdr3_aa: SGQVYNEQF

v_call: TRBV7-6
j_call: TRBJ2-3
clone_size: few
cdr3_aa: ASSSGQGIIADTQY

v_call: TRBV10-1
j_call: TRBJ2-2
clone_size: NA
cdr3_aa: ASSPGERDGELF

v_call: TRBV7-9
j_call: TRBJ1-5
clone_size: large
cdr3_aa: ASSSVGPGNQPQH

v_call: TRBV9
j_call: TRBJ2-3
clone_size: NA
cdr3_aa: ASSVRQEGDTQY

v_call: TRBV5-1
j_call: TRBJ2-7
clone_size: many
cdr3_aa: ASSLGFQINEQY

v_call: TRBV28
j_call: TRBJ1-1
clone_size: many
cdr3_aa: ASVLGQGFRTEAF

v_call: TRBV11-3
j_call: TRBJ2-5
clone_size: medium-sized
cdr3_aa: ASSLERGFQETQY